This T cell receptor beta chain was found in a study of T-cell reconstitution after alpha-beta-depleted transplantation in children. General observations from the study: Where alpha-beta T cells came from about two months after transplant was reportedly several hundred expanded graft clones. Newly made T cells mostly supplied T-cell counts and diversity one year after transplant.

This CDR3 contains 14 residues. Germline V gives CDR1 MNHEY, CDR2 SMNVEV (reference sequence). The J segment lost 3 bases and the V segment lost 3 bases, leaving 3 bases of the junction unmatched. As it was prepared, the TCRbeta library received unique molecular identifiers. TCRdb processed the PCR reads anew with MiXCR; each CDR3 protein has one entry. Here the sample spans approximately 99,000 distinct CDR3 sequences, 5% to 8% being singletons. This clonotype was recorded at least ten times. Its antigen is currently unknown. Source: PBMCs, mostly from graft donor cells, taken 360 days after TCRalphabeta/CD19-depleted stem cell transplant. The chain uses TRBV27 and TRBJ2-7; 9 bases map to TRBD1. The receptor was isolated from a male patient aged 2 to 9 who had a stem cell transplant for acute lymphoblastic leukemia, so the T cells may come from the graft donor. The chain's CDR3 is CASSLGQGYYEQYF. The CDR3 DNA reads TGTGCCAGCAGTTTGGGACAGGGATACTACGAGCAGTACTTC.